This T cell receptor beta chain was documented in a study of T-cell memory formation after mild COVID-19. About the research overall: Clustering of TCRs was largely donor specific. Study-level points and caveats: Clones shrinking between day 15 and 85 showed a balanced CD4/CD8 split, and those that grew later tilted toward CD4+. Those CD4+ clones that contracted were mainly in CM and EM (CD8+ ones in EMRA).

Of note for this clonotype: Its specificity is not known.

From the 5' RACE reads, TCRdb called clonotypes with MiXCR, one entry per CDR3 protein. The sample yields fewer than 200,000 distinct CDR3 sequences, about a fifth seen once. There are 15 residues in the CDR3. Losses at the gene ends were 10 bases for V and 5 bases for J; bases not matched to a gene: 12. The genes are TRBV12-3 or TRBV12-4 and TRBJ2-1; 9 nucleotides align to TRBD1. Source material: PBMCs or a T cell subset sorted from them (not recorded which). This clonotype was sampled from an adult woman who had mild COVID-19 (a few samples of this study predate the infection). Cell type and time point are not known. CDR3 DNA: TGTGCCATCCCAAACCGGGACAGGGTTAACAATGAGCAGTTCTTC. Translation: CAIPNRDRVNNEQFF.